A selection of T cell receptor beta chains follows, all from one sample in a study of T cells in Graves' hyperthyroidism and ophthalmopathy. MiXCR, applied by TCRdb to the multiplex PCR reads, yields one record per CDR3 protein. Among roughly 260,000 distinct CDR3 sequences listed, more than 12% were seen once. Input material: blood. These receptors originate from a woman in her 40s with Graves' hyperthyroidism that later progressed to Graves' ophthalmopathy. The CDR3 runs from the conserved cysteine through the conserved F or W.

CDR3 length: 18
J gene: TRBJ2-3
V gene: TRBV28
CDR3 protein: CASSSLPGLGKGADTQYF

CDR3 length: 14
J gene: TRBJ1-1
V gene: TRBV5-1
CDR3 protein: CAGSRRSGESEAFF

CDR3 length: 14
J gene: TRBJ1-6
V gene: TRBV30
CDR3 protein: CAWSVTRVNSPLHF

CDR3 length: 16
J gene: TRBJ2-5
V gene: TRBV11-2
CDR3 protein: CASSLDKGGGRKTQYF

CDR3 length: 12
J gene: TRBJ2-5
V gene: TRBV30
CDR3 protein: CAWSVVGETQYF

CDR3 length: 17
J gene: TRBJ1-6
V gene: TRBV4-1
CDR3 protein: CASSPFYGQGWHSPLHF

CDR3 length: 17
J gene: TRBJ2-1
V gene: TRBV7-9
CDR3 protein: CASSFYTDRGPNNEQFF

CDR3 length: 16
J gene: TRBJ1-6
V gene: TRBV5-1
CDR3 protein: CASSFRGLEGNSPLHF

CDR3 length: 15
J gene: TRBJ1-6
V gene: TRBV11-2
CDR3 protein: CASSLRQGADSPLHF

CDR3 length: 14
J gene: TRBJ2-2
V gene: TRBV12-3/TRBV12-4
CDR3 protein: CASSGGVQSGELFF

CDR3 length: 13
J gene: TRBJ2-1
V gene: TRBV27
CDR3 protein: CASSMNRDNEQFF

CDR3 length: 14
J gene: TRBJ2-3
V gene: TRBV6-1
CDR3 protein: CASIGPAARDTQYF

CDR3 length: 14
J gene: TRBJ2-7
V gene: TRBV13
CDR3 protein: CASSSDSYSYEQYF

CDR3 length: 14
J gene: TRBJ2-7
V gene: TRBV5-1
CDR3 protein: CASPRTGNVVEQYF

CDR3 length: 12
J gene: TRBJ2-7
V gene: TRBV6-2/TRBV6-3
CDR3 protein: CASTAPTYEQYF

CDR3 length: 11
J gene: TRBJ1-2
V gene: TRBV2
CDR3 protein: CASSEPRRYTF

CDR3 length: 16
J gene: TRBJ2-1
V gene: TRBV4-1
CDR3 protein: CASSNLPGLAGVEQFF

CDR3 length: 14
J gene: TRBJ1-4
V gene: TRBV30
CDR3 protein: CAWSPHAVGEKLFF

CDR3 length: 19
J gene: TRBJ2-7
V gene: TRBV7-9
CDR3 protein: CASRKGITGVGLSPYEQYF

CDR3 length: 14
J gene: TRBJ2-5
V gene: TRBV18
CDR3 protein: CASTGQGGQETQYF

CDR3 length: 14
J gene: TRBJ2-7
V gene: TRBV7-8
CDR3 protein: CASSPSDVIYEQYF

CDR3 length: 15
J gene: TRBJ2-3
V gene: TRBV27
CDR3 protein: CASSLGGGATDTQYF

CDR3 length: 18
J gene: TRBJ2-1
V gene: TRBV7-3
CDR3 protein: CASSPRGGRSLSYNEQFF

CDR3 length: 16
J gene: TRBJ2-3
V gene: TRBV5-1
CDR3 protein: CASSLSAGGPVDTQYF

CDR3 length: 16
J gene: TRBJ2-1
V gene: TRBV19
CDR3 protein: CASSIVFTSGYNEQFF

CDR3 length: 15
J gene: TRBJ2-1
V gene: TRBV27
CDR3 protein: CASSLGGSAYNEQFF

CDR3 length: 14
J gene: TRBJ1-4
V gene: TRBV27
CDR3 protein: CASSSGTGFEKLFF